What follows is one T cell receptor (beta chain) and its context. Its antigen is unidentified. TCRdb's copy holds only in-frame clones and misses some; the assay was immunoSEQ multiplex PCR. The sample carries 30,000 to 35,000 clones, 70% to 80% recorded once. CDR3 length: 12 amino acids. J lost 9 bases, V lost 4 bases, and 5 bases had no gene match. Germline CDR1 WNHNN, CDR2 SYGVQD (reference sequence). The data are from a study of OX40 agonist ivuxolimab in advanced cancers. Study at large: Allowance was made for prior anti-PD-1, anti-PD-L1 or anti-CTLA-4 therapy, and roughly 40% had some.

General study findings and limits: Partial responders at 0.1-3.0 mg/kg had among the lowest clonal expansion.

The chain carries TRBV10-1 and TRBJ1-1; the match to TRBD1 covers 7 bases. The sequencing here drew on CD4+ or CD8+ T cells sorted from blood, taken in a trial of the OX40 agonist ivuxolimab. The receptor was derived from an adult with an advanced solid tumor such as melanoma, head and neck, liver or kidney cancer. The CDR3 nucleotides are TGCGCCAGCAGTGCCGACAGGGAACAAGCTTTCTTT. As protein: CASSADREQAFF.